Listed below are T cell receptor beta chains from one sample, sequenced in a study of a mutant IDH1 vaccine in newly diagnosed glioma. Libraries were prepared by immunoSEQ multiplex PCR; TCRdb keeps only in-frame clonotypes and omits some of them. The table shows roughly 43,000 clones, with roughly 82% occurring only once. Their antigens remain unidentified. Specimen: PBMCs, collected from a glioma patient whose treatment included an IDH1 peptide vaccine. These receptors all come from a young man with glioma. Some clones in this sample may be carry-over from other donors' samples. CDR3s include the opening cysteine and the closing phenylalanine or tryptophan. Each record gives: D gene, J gene, V gene, clone size, CDR3 protein, CDR3 DNA. A D gene is named only where the DNA matches it firmly. Clone size is stated in some rows and not others, as once, few, many or a class when expanded.

d_gene: -
j_gene: TRBJ1-5
v_gene: TRBV10-3
abundance: -
CDR3aa: CAISEGGRRSGGNQPQHF
CDR3nt: TGTGCCATCAGTGAGGGGGGCCGTAGGTCAGGGGGCAATCAGCCCCAGCATTTT

d_gene: -
j_gene: TRBJ1-1
v_gene: TRBV19
abundance: -
CDR3aa: CASSMAQGTEAFF
CDR3nt: TGTGCCAGTAGTATGGCTCAGGGTACTGAAGCTTTCTTT

d_gene: TRBD1
j_gene: TRBJ2-7
v_gene: TRBV6-1
abundance: -
CDR3aa: CASSSDRTGEQYF
CDR3nt: TGTGCCAGCAGTTCGGACAGGACCGGCGAGCAGTACTTC

d_gene: -
j_gene: TRBJ2-7
v_gene: TRBV30
abundance: -
CDR3aa: CAWSVPSRGPSYEQYF
CDR3nt: TGTGCCTGGAGTGTACCGAGCAGGGGACCCTCCTACGAGCAGTACTTC

d_gene: -
j_gene: TRBJ2-7
v_gene: TRBV30
abundance: -
CDR3aa: CGTRNNYEQYF
CDR3nt: TGTGGGACACGCAATAACTACGAGCAGTACTTC

d_gene: -
j_gene: TRBJ1-1
v_gene: TRBV5-1
abundance: -
CDR3aa: CASSSRGKITEAFF
CDR3nt: TGCGCCAGCAGCTCACGAGGGAAAATCACTGAAGCTTTCTTT

d_gene: -
j_gene: TRBJ1-2
v_gene: TRBV7-2
abundance: -
CDR3aa: CASSWGVGGSDYGYTF
CDR3nt: TGTGCCAGCAGCTGGGGGGTGGGCGGCAGCGACTATGGCTACACCTTC

d_gene: -
j_gene: TRBJ1-4
v_gene: TRBV6-5
abundance: -
CDR3aa: CASSYRATNEKLFF
CDR3nt: TGTGCCAGCAGTTACAGGGCAACTAATGAAAAACTGTTTTTT

d_gene: TRBD1
j_gene: TRBJ2-7
v_gene: TRBV7-9
abundance: -
CDR3aa: CASSPRDRPSYEQYF
CDR3nt: TGTGCCAGCAGCCCTAGGGACAGACCGTCCTACGAGCAGTACTTC

d_gene: TRBD2
j_gene: TRBJ2-7
v_gene: TRBV5-1
abundance: -
CDR3aa: CASAGGSAVDEQYF
CDR3nt: TGCGCCAGCGCGGGAGGGTCTGCTGTTGACGAGCAGTACTTC

d_gene: -
j_gene: TRBJ1-5
v_gene: TRBV2
abundance: -
CDR3aa: CASSERGDSNQPQHF
CDR3nt: TGTGCCAGCAGTGAAAGGGGCGATAGCAATCAGCCCCAGCATTTT

d_gene: TRBD1
j_gene: TRBJ1-4
v_gene: TRBV7-9
abundance: -
CDR3aa: CASSHDRGYNEKLFF
CDR3nt: TGTGCCAGCAGCCATGACAGGGGATATAATGAAAAACTGTTTTTT

d_gene: -
j_gene: TRBJ2-6
v_gene: TRBV9
abundance: -
CDR3aa: CASSATTGSGANVLTF
CDR3nt: TGTGCCAGCAGCGCAACGACAGGCTCTGGGGCCAACGTCCTGACTTTC

d_gene: TRBD1
j_gene: TRBJ1-5
v_gene: TRBV27
abundance: -
CDR3aa: CASLGRDRASNQPQHF
CDR3nt: TGTGCCAGCCTTGGCAGAGACAGGGCTAGCAATCAGCCCCAGCATTTT

d_gene: TRBD2
j_gene: TRBJ2-1
v_gene: TRBV7-2
abundance: -
CDR3aa: CASSSGGGAGNEQFF
CDR3nt: TGTGCCAGCAGCTCGGGGGGGGGTGCTGGCAATGAGCAGTTCTTC

d_gene: -
j_gene: TRBJ2-1
v_gene: TRBV5-1
abundance: -
CDR3aa: CASSSTPGGTYNEQFF
CDR3nt: TGCGCCAGCAGCTCCACCCCGGGGGGCACCTACAATGAGCAGTTCTTC

d_gene: -
j_gene: TRBJ1-1
v_gene: TRBV6-6
abundance: -
CDR3aa: CASSTHYPNTEAFF
CDR3nt: TGTGCCAGCAGTACCCACTATCCAAACACTGAAGCTTTCTTT

d_gene: TRBD1
j_gene: TRBJ1-1
v_gene: TRBV19
abundance: few
CDR3aa: CASRQGMNTEAFF
CDR3nt: TGTGCCAGTAGACAGGGGATGAACACTGAAGCTTTCTTT

d_gene: TRBD2
j_gene: TRBJ2-2
v_gene: TRBV9
abundance: -
CDR3aa: CASSVATTLASGELFF
CDR3nt: TGTGCCAGCAGCGTAGCAACGACACTAGCGTCCGGGGAGCTGTTTTTT

d_gene: -
j_gene: TRBJ1-1
v_gene: TRBV28
abundance: -
CDR3aa: CASSLAGRGWGPEAFF
CDR3nt: TGTGCCAGCAGTTTAGCCGGCAGAGGGTGGGGTCCTGAAGCTTTCTTT

d_gene: TRBD1
j_gene: TRBJ2-7
v_gene: TRBV30
abundance: -
CDR3aa: CAFFRGMVNEQYF
CDR3nt: TGTGCCTTCTTCAGGGGGATGGTGAACGAGCAGTACTTC

d_gene: TRBD1
j_gene: TRBJ2-7
v_gene: TRBV25-1
abundance: -
CDR3aa: CAVGQGVSYEQYF
CDR3nt: TGTGCTGTCGGACAGGGGGTTTCCTACGAGCAGTACTTC

d_gene: -
j_gene: TRBJ2-1
v_gene: TRBV13
abundance: -
CDR3aa: CASSLRGTEQFF
CDR3nt: TGTGCCAGCAGCCTCAGAGGGACTGAGCAGTTCTTC